This record looks at one T cell receptor (beta chain) sequence and its context. Its antigen is still unknown. Base-call qualities are not available, and no considerably larger clone is one nucleotide away. These data originate in a study of CD8 T cells in ankylosing spondylitis (dated by TCRdb to about 2017). General notes on the study: The study profiled T cell receptor beta repertoires in healthy donors and ankylosing spondylitis patients to find disease-linked TCR variants. Peripheral blood was sampled, and synovial fluid was also collected from ankylosing spondylitis patients. The whole study cohort included 90 to 120 healthy donors and 20 to 30 ankylosing spondylitis patients.

Reads for this sample came from an Illumina HiSeq 2500. Quantitative 5'-RACE with molecular barcodes was used to prepare TCR beta libraries. The paper's processing steps were these. A new computational method, built on a probabilistic model of VDJ rearrangement, was used to identify disease-linked TCR variants. The public reads were reprocessed in TCRdb via fastp at Q25 and MiXCR, keeping in-frame beta chains. Entries are consolidated by CDR3 protein sequence, retaining the most common genes and DNA. TCRdb's processing, not the authors' own work, is the source of the V and J calls. A total of about 540,000 distinct CDR3 sequences appear in this sample, over 9.5% of them only once. The top ten constitute almost 7% of the sample. What the study reported, not specific to this receptor: The disease-linked clones were reported as significantly enriched in matched synovial fluid samples from ankylosing spondylitis patients. The disease-linked clones showed a CD8+ phenotype and occurred at relatively low frequencies in peripheral blood. Blood from ankylosing spondylitis patients appeared to be characterized by a TCR beta motif made up of under ten highly homologous amino acid variants. Some motif variants had previously been reported in the synovial fluid and blood of reactive arthritis patients, which suggests shared mechanisms of disease initiation.

Sequences LGHNA (CDR1) and YNFKEQ (CDR2) are obtained from the germline V gene. The CDR3, from cysteine to phenylalanine, totals 16 residues. Only the CDR3 DNA is retained, 48 bases long and in frame from the first base. V has 4 bases trimmed and J has 7 bases trimmed; junction bases matching no gene number 11. This receptor chain uses TRBV4-2 and TRBJ2-1; 9 central bases correspond to TRBD1. The origin of this receptor is a male donor with ankylosing spondylitis. Sequencing input: blood, either unsorted or a sorted T cell fraction (not recorded which). DNA sequence: TGTGCCAGCAGCCCCTCGGGACAGGGACTTCGGAATGAGCAGTTCTTC. Translated, it reads CASSPSGQGLRNEQFF.